This T cell receptor (beta chain) is drawn from a study of T cell changes during pregnancy in multiple sclerosis. CDR1 and CDR2 (germline): SGHAT, FQNNGV. This CDR3 is built from 17 residues. The V segment lost 5 bases and the J segment 4 bases; nucleotides outside the gene matches: 12. Some clones are missing from TCRdb's copy, which holds only in-frame ones; the method was immunoSEQ multiplex PCR. The table lists tens of thousands of clones, roughly 90% of them singletons, with approximately 1.6% in the top ten. This TCR was sampled from a female donor in good health, enrolled as a control in a pregnancy study. The specimen comprised peripheral blood, sampled in the first trimester of pregnancy. The chain recombines TRBV11-2 with TRBJ2-1, with TRBD2 identical over 9 bases. CDR3 in DNA: TGTGCCAGCAGCCCGGTGGGGCGGGGGGGCTTGTACAATGAGCAGTTCTTC. Protein: CASSPVGRGGLYNEQFF.